These 32 T cell receptor beta chains were sequenced from one sample in a study of Graves' ophthalmopathy and Graves' hyperthyroidism. TCR beta CDR3 amplification used RNA transcripts. First-round RT-PCR with HTBI primers preceded a second-round multiplex PCR. TCRdb re-called the multiplex PCR reads with MiXCR, one entry per CDR3 protein. This sample yields 450,000 to 600,000 distinct CDR3 sequences, of which approximately 35% are seen a single time; around 4% belongs to the top ten. Sequencing was performed on peripheral blood or thyroid tissue (not recorded which). The receptors stem from an adult man with Graves' hyperthyroidism.

About this clonotype: One junction end does not reproduce the germline sequence, and a read error may be involved. The rearrangement links TRBV2 to TRBJ2-1, with a tentative D call TRBD2 (5 bases). The CDR3 is 11 amino acids. Germline V gene lookup returns CDR1 SNHLY and CDR2 FYNNEI. The DNA of the CDR3 is TGTGCCAGCAGTGACAGTAGCGAGCGCGGCTTC. Its translation: CASSDSSERGF.

This clonotype came up many times. V usage is TRBV25-1 and J usage is TRBJ1-1, with 8 bases aligning to TRBD1. CDR3 length: 12 residues. Trimming removed 5 bases from V and 4 bases from J; junction bases left unmatched: 0. Germline CDR1 and CDR2: MGHDK and SYGVNS. Here the CDR3 reads CASSQGATEAFF. CDR3 bases: TGTGCCAGCAGTCAGGGGGCCACTGAAGCTTTCTTT.

This clonotype was counted between two and nine times. The genes are TRBV28 and TRBJ2-5; 12 bases align to TRBD1. The CDR3 runs to 15 residues. The trim removed 5 bases at V and 5 bases at J, leaving 6 bases unmatched. Germline V gives CDR1 MDHEN, CDR2 SYDVKM. This CDR3 is CASSLPGQGAETQYF. The CDR3 bases are TGTGCCAGCAGTCTCCCGGGACAGGGGGCTGAGACCCAGTACTTC.

This chain connects TRBV7-2 to TRBJ2-3, with D unresolved. This CDR3 is built from 14 residues. V shed 0 bases and J shed 4 bases, with 8 bases lying between them. Germline CDR1 reads SGHTA; CDR2 reads FQGNSA. Here the CDR3 reads CASSLAIAADTQYF. The CDR3, as DNA: TGTGCCAGCAGCTTAGCAATCGCGGCAGATACGCAGTATTTT.

In this sample, this clonotype turned up many times. V and J are TRBV2 and TRBJ2-2; a possible D gene is TRBD2 (6 bases). Per the germline V gene, CDR1 is SNHLY and CDR2 is FYNNEI. Trimming pared 2 bases from V and 2 bases from J, leaving 9 bases between. The CDR3 totals 15 residues. The CDR3 sequence is CASSERGLNTGELFF. The CDR3 DNA reads TGTGCCAGCAGTGAAAGGGGACTTAACACCGGGGAGCTGTTTTTT.

On this clonotype: This likely comes from a read error, as the CDR3 has no conserved phenylalanine or tryptophan at its end. The V and J genes are TRBV7-2 and TRBJ1-5; a possible D gene is TRBD1 (5 bases). In germline, CDR1 is SGHTA, CDR2 FQGNSA. The CDR3 extends over 15 amino acids. V lost 5 bases and J 5 bases, leaving 16 bases between the germline ends. The CDR3 nucleotides read TGTGCCAGCAGCCCGATGTCGGGACCCGATCAGCCCCAGCATTTG. Translating gives CASSPMSGPDQPQHL.

The chain joins TRBV20-1 to TRBJ1-1; possible D gene TRBD1, 5 bases. Trimming removed 6 bases from V and 4 bases from J, with 18 bases in between. The CDR3 loop spans 14 amino acids. The germline V gene has CDR1 DFQATT and CDR2 SNEGSKA (reference sequence). The CDR3 DNA reads as TGCAGTGCCCCGGTCCGGGGGATTAGCACTGAAGCTTTCTTT. Its protein is CSAPVRGISTEAFF.

This chain joins TRBV12-3 or TRBV12-4 and TRBJ2-7; TRBD1 matches at 7 bases. V shed 4 bases, J shed 7 bases, and the junction held 13 bases outside the gene matches. The CDR3 length is 15 residues. CDR3 residues: CASSSTGAIVGEQYF. CDR3 DNA sequence: TGTGCCAGCAGTTCTACAGGGGCCATTGTAGGGGAGCAGTACTTC.

This clonotype appeared once. This chain joins TRBV7-2 and TRBJ2-7, with a weak D call TRBD1 (6 bases). This CDR3 has 14 residues. CDR1 is SGHTA and CDR2 is FQGNSA in the germline V gene. Trimming shortened V by 5 bases and J by 2 bases, and 13 bases separated the two germline ends. The CDR3 bases are TGTGCCAGCAGCCCTCGACAGGCGGCCTACGAGCAGTACTTC. Its translation is CASSPRQAAYEQYF.

Regarding this clonotype: Since the CDR3 does not end with the conserved phenylalanine or tryptophan, this likely comes from a read error. The DNA is omitted, as the CDR3 cannot be located on it reliably, and the CDR3 follows TCRdb's listing. The chain carries TRBV7-9 and TRBJ1-5; the D call of TRBD1 is as the table states it, not checked on the DNA. The CDR3 numbers 9 amino acids, ends counted. In germline, CDR1 is SEHNR, CDR2 FQNEAQ (reference sequence). The CDR3 is CASSLATGL.

V gene TRBV2 combines with J gene TRBJ1-1; TRBD1 might be the D (5 bases). V was cut by 6 bases and J by 4 bases, with 18 bases left in between. CDR3 length equals 15 residues. The germline gives CDR1 SNHLY, CDR2 FYNNEI. The CDR3 sequence: CASSLSGTVITEAFF. The CDR3 DNA sequence: TGTGCCAGCAGCCTTAGCGGGACGGTGATCACTGAAGCTTTCTTT.

The sample holds a few counts of this clonotype. V is TRBV19 and J is TRBJ1-4; the D is unclear. Trimming left V 8 bases short and J 0 bases short, with 19 bases between. The CDR3 has 17 amino acids. Germline loops: CDR1 LNHDA, CDR2 SQIVND (reference sequence). CDR3 sequence reads: CASGSGRPVATNEKLFF. The DNA for the CDR3 is TGTGCCAGTGGAAGCGGGAGGCCAGTTGCAACTAATGAAAAACTGTTTTTT.

This clonotype was counted many times. This chain connects TRBV7-9 to TRBJ2-7, with 10 bases that match TRBD1. Germline V gives CDR1 SEHNR, CDR2 FQNEAQ (reference sequence). Losses at the gene ends were 6 bases for V and 6 bases for J; bases not matched to a gene: 8. The CDR3 has 14 residues. CDR3 in amino acids: CASSWGTGVFEQYF. In DNA form, the CDR3 reads TGTGCCAGCAGTTGGGGGACAGGGGTCTTCGAGCAGTACTTC.

This clonotype was counted only a few times. The chain combines TRBV7-9 with TRBJ2-7; a weak D match, TRBD1 (7 bases). Germline V gene sequence: CDR1 SEHNR, CDR2 FQNEAQ (reference sequence). V dropped 3 bases and J dropped 12 bases, with 12 bases sitting between them. The CDR3 is made up of 11 amino acids. The CDR3 DNA reads as TGTGCCAGCAGCTTTCAGGGGGGCATGTACTTC. This gives the protein CASSFQGGMYF.

This sequence joins TRBV7-9 and TRBJ2-7, with D perhaps TRBD2 (5 bases). The CDR3 sequence is 14 residues long. The germline CDR1 and CDR2 sequences are SEHNR and FQNEAQ (reference sequence). V shed 2 bases and J shed 3 bases, with 11 bases lying between them. The CDR3 region is CASSLSGVNYEQYF. CDR3 nucleotide sequence: TGTGCCAGCAGCTTAAGCGGAGTGAACTACGAGCAGTACTTC. The full variable domain, rest sourced from reference TRBV7-9 and TRBJ2-7, is DTGVSQNPRHKITKRGQNVTFRCDPISEHNRLYWYRQTLGQGPEFLTYFQNEAQLEKSRLLSDRFSAERPKGSFSTLEIQRTEQGDSAMYLCASSLSGVNYEQYFGPGTRLTVT.

The rearrangement uses TRBV7-2 and TRBJ2-2; no clear D. Germline V CDR1 and CDR2: SGHTA, FQGNSA. The CDR3 extends over 14 amino acids. V lost 5 bases to trimming and J lost 4 bases, with 11 bases between them. The CDR3 nucleotides read TGTGCCAGCAGCCCCATACCGGGCACCGGGGAGCTGTTTTTT. It encodes CASSPIPGTGELFF.

A single count supports this clonotype. The chain has TRBV29-1 and TRBJ1-1; D gene uncertain. The CDR3 length is 9 residues. The V gene's germline CDR1 is SQVTM and CDR2 ANQGSEA. V gave up 0 bases and J gave up 13 bases, with 6 bases separating them. The CDR3 DNA reads TGCAGCGTTGAAGAGAGAGGTTTCTTT. Translated: CSVEERGFF.

The chain links TRBV7-4 to TRBJ2-2, with a weak D call TRBD2 (5 bases). Germline V gives CDR1 SGHVT, CDR2 SQSDAQ. Trimming shortened V by 8 bases and J by 0 bases, and 13 bases separated the two germline ends. The CDR3 is 15 amino acids. CDR3 sequence (DNA): TGTGCCAGCTCACCCCCTAGCCCGAACACCGGGGAGCTGTTTTTT. Translated: CASSPPSPNTGELFF.

The sample holds many counts of this clonotype. The chain combines TRBV7-9 with TRBJ2-2; D is uncertain. Germline V gene sequence: CDR1 SEHNR, CDR2 FQNEAQ (reference sequence). The CDR3 contains 14 residues. The V end was cut by 1 base, the J end by 3 bases, with 6 bases between. CDR3 bases: TGTGCCAGCAGCTTAGGACTTGACACCGGGGAGCTGTTTTTT. It codes for CASSLGLDTGELFF. Full variable domain (outside the CDR3, taken from reference TRBV7-9 and TRBJ2-2): DTGVSQNPRHKITKRGQNVTFRCDPISEHNRLYWYRQTLGQGPEFLTYFQNEAQLEKSRLLSDRFSAERPKGSFSTLEIQRTEQGDSAMYLCASSLGLDTGELFFGEGSRLTVL.

Only one count was recorded for this clonotype. The genes are TRBV5-1 and TRBJ1-2, with D tentatively TRBD1 (6 bases). CDR3 length: 13 residues. From germline, CDR1 is SGHRS and CDR2 YFSETQ. Trimming took off 0 bases at V and 8 bases at J, with 11 bases between the two ends. The CDR3 reads CASSLAGQRGYTF. CDR3 DNA sequence: TGCGCCAGCAGCTTGGCGGGACAACGGGGCTACACCTTC.

This clonotype appeared many times. J is TRBJ1-1 and V is TRBV7-6, with D maybe TRBD1 (5 bases). Looked up from germline, CDR1 is SGHVS and CDR2 is FNYEAQ. This CDR3 spans 14 amino acids. The V gene lost 1 base and the J gene lost 0 bases, with 6 bases spanning the gap. CDR3 sequence: CASSLGDLNTEAFF. The CDR3, as DNA: TGTGCCAGCAGCTTAGGGGACCTGAACACTGAAGCTTTCTTT. The entire variable domain, with the rest obtained from reference TRBV7-6 and TRBJ1-1, is as follows: GAGVSQSPRYKVTKRGQDVALRCDPISGHVSLYWYRQALGQGPEFLTYFNYEAQQDKSGLPNDRFSAERPEGSISTLTIQRTEQRDSAMYRCASSLGDLNTEAFFGQGTRLTVV.

The rearrangement links TRBV24-1 to TRBJ1-5, with D unresolved. The J call is doubtful: the DNA matches TRBJ2-3 better. The CDR3 consists of 12 residues. Germline CDR1 is KGHDR and CDR2 is SFDVKD. The CDR3 is CATSDNNQPQYF. The CDR3 DNA sequence: TGTGCCACCAGTGATAACAATCAGCCCCAGTATTTT.

This clonotype was detected many times. The chain employs TRBV18 and TRBJ1-3, with D unclear. This CDR3 is built from 16 residues. V gave up 4 bases and J gave up 1 base, with 14 bases separating them. Germline values: CDR1 KGHSH, CDR2 LQKENI. The CDR3 bases are TGTGCCAGCTCACATCGAAAACAAGGGTCTGGAAACACCATATATTTT. Translated: CASSHRKQGSGNTIYF.

This chain joins TRBV10-3 and TRBJ1-4, with D possibly being TRBD1 (6 bases). Between the trimmed V and J ends, which lost 10 bases and 2 bases, there was a span of 17 bases. Germline V gene lookup returns CDR1 ENHRY and CDR2 SYGVKD. The CDR3 runs 15 residues. The CDR3 DNA is TGTGCCAGCAGCAACAGGGAGACGACTAATGAAAAACTGTTTTTT. This sequence encodes CASSNRETTNEKLFF.

This clonotype appeared a few times. The chain links TRBV7-9 to TRBJ1-4, with D unresolved. CDR3 length: 13 amino acids. Germline loops: CDR1 SEHNR, CDR2 FQNEAQ (reference sequence). V was trimmed by 1 base and J by 7 bases, leaving 7 bases between them. The CDR3, as DNA: TGTGCCAGCAGCTTAGAGCATCGTGAAAAACTGTTTTTT. This translates into CASSLEHREKLFF.

The CDR3 loop reads CASSYGVPTGANVLTF. The CDR3 DNA follows: TGTGCCAGCAGTTATGGCGTACCGACTGGGGCCAACGTCCTGACTTTC. V gene TRBV6-5 combines with J gene TRBJ2-6, with unresolved D. The V and J ends lost 3 bases and 2 bases respectively, with 11 bases between them. The CDR3 covers 16 residues. CDR1 and CDR2 from the germline V gene are MNHEY and SVGAGI.

Ten or more counts support this clonotype. This chain joins TRBV24-1 and TRBJ2-5; TRBD1 matches 8 bases. CDR1 and CDR2 from the germline V gene are KGHDR and SFDVKD. V dropped 0 bases and J dropped 5; count of bases not matched to a gene: 4. The CDR3 spans 15 residues. In DNA form, the CDR3 reads TGTGCCACCAGTGATTTGCAGGGGGCGACCGAGACCCAGTACTTC. Translating it yields CATSDLQGATETQYF.

The J gene is TRBJ2-2, the V gene TRBV24-1; 9 bases are shared with TRBD1. Trimming removed 4 bases from V and 1 base from J; junction bases left unmatched: 6. The CDR3 is 17 amino acids. In germline, CDR1 is KGHDR, CDR2 SFDVKD. The CDR3 coding sequence is TGTGCCACCAGTGAGCCTCGGGACAGGGTGAACACCGGGGAGCTGTTTTTT. Translation gives CATSEPRDRVNTGELFF.

The chain recombines TRBV7-9 with TRBJ2-6; 9 nucleotides match TRBD1. The CDR3 spans 20 residues. V was pared by 4 bases and J by 0 bases, with 13 bases of the junction left unmatched. Germline values: CDR1 SEHNR, CDR2 FQNEAQ (reference sequence). As DNA, the CDR3 is TGTGCCAGCAGCTCGCACGACCTACAGGGGGCTCACTCTGGGGCCAACGTCCTGACTTTC. Amino acid sequence: CASSSHDLQGAHSGANVLTF.

The chain joins TRBV7-9 to TRBJ2-1; TRBD2 matches at 13 bases. The CDR3 runs to 16 residues. Unmatched junction bases numbered 4, after V lost 1 base and J lost 7 bases. Germline V gene sequence: CDR1 SEHNR, CDR2 FQNEAQ (reference sequence). The CDR3 loop is CASSLGLAGGGNEQFF. In DNA form, the CDR3 reads TGTGCCAGCAGCTTAGGACTAGCGGGAGGAGGGAATGAGCAGTTCTTC.

This clonotype was recorded many times. CDR3 residues: CASSSTWTGQHTEAFF. CDR3 DNA: TGTGCCAGCAGTTCCACCTGGACAGGGCAGCACACTGAAGCTTTCTTT. The chain employs TRBV12-3 or TRBV12-4 and TRBJ1-1, with 8 bases aligning to TRBD1. Losses at the gene ends were 4 bases for V and 3 bases for J; bases not matched to a gene: 10. CDR3 size: 16 residues.

This clonotype was recorded a few times. V is TRBV5-4 and J is TRBJ2-7; maybe TRBD2 (8 bases). Germline-derived CDR1 and CDR2 are SGHNT and YYREEE (reference sequence). This CDR3 has 15 amino acids. Trimming shortened V by 3 bases and J by 5 bases, and 18 bases separated the two germline ends. The CDR3 here is CASSSPTGGGHEQYF. The CDR3 nucleotides are TGTGCCAGCAGCTCCCCCACGGGAGGGGGCCACGAGCAGTACTTC. Full variable domain (remainder filled in from reference TRBV5-4 and TRBJ2-7): ETGVTQSPTHLIKTRGQQVTLRCSSQSGHNTVSWYQQALGQGPQFIFQYYREEENGRGNFPPRFSGLQFPNYSSELNVNALELDDSALYLCASSSPTGGGHEQYFGPGTRLTVT.